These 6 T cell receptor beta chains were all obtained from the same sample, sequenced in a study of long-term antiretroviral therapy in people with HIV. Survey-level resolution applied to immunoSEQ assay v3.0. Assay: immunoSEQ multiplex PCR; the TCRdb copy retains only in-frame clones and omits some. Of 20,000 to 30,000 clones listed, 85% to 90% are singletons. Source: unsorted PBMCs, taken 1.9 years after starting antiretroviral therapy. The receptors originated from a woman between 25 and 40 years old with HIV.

This CDR3 is CASSSKDLGNQPQHF. CDR3 in DNA: TGTGCCAGCAGCTCTAAGGACCTGGGGAATCAGCCCCAGCATTTT. The J gene is TRBJ1-5, the V gene TRBV5-6; D is unclear. Trimming took 3 bases from V and 4 from J, leaving 14 bases between them. The CDR3 is 15 amino acids. Germline V gene lookup returns CDR1 SGHDT and CDR2 YYEEEE.

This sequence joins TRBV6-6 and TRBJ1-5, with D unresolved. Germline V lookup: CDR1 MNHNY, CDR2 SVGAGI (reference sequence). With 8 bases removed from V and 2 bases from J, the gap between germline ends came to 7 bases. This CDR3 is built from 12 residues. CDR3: CASSLGNQPQHF. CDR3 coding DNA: TGTGCCAGCTCGCTAGGCAATCAGCCCCAGCATTTT.

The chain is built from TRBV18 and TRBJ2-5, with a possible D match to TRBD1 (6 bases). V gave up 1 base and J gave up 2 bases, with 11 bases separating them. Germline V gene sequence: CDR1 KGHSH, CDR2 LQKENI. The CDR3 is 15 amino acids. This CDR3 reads CASSPLTGTQETQYF. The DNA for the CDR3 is TGTGCCAGCTCACCACTAACCGGGACACAAGAGACCCAGTACTTC.

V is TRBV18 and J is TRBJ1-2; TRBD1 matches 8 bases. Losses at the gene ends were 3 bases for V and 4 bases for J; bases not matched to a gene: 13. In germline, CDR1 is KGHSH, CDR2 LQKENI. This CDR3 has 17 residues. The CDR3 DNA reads TGTGCCAGCTCACCCTTTGACCCGGGGACAGGCGGCTATGGCTACACCTTC. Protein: CASSPFDPGTGGYGYTF.

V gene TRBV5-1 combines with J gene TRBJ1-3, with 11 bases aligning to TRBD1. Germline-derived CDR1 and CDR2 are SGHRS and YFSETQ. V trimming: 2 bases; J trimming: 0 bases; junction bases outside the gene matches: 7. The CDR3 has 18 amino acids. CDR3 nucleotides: TGCGCCAGCAGCTTAGGACAGGGGGCTTTCTTCTCTGGAAACACCATATATTTT. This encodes CASSLGQGAFFSGNTIYF.

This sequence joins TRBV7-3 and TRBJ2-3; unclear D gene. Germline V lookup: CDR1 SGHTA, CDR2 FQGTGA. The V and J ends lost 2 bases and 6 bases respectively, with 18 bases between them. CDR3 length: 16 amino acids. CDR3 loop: CASSLLGSGNLDTQYF. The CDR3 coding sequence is TGTGCCAGCAGCTTATTGGGGTCAGGTAATTTGGATACGCAGTATTTT.